A selection of T cell receptor beta chains follows, all from one sample in a study of chemoradiotherapy in HPV16-positive cancers. Assay: immunoSEQ multiplex PCR; the TCRdb copy retains only in-frame clones and omits some. The sample carries some 13,000 clones, approximately 79% recorded once. Sampling was carried out from a patient who underwent chemoradiotherapy. The receptors originated from a human donor with HPV-associated anogenital cancer. The CDR3 runs from the conserved cysteine through the conserved F or W. The order of the fields is D gene, J gene, V gene, clone size, CDR3 DNA, CDR3 protein. The D gene is left open where the match is weak. Clone sizes are given selectively: once, few, many, or a class where the clone is expanded.

NA TRBJ2-1 TRBV29-1 NA TGCAGCGTTGAAGATTGGCCAAGATACAATGAGCAGTTCTTC CSVEDWPRYNEQFF
NA TRBJ2-1 TRBV6-5 NA TGTGCCAGCAGTAGTCGTCGGATTCACAATGAGCAGTTCTTC CASSSRRIHNEQFF
TRBD2 TRBJ2-3 TRBV14 NA TGTGCCAGCAGCCACCGGACTAGCGATACTACAGATACGCAGTATTTT CASSHRTSDTTDTQYF
TRBD1 TRBJ2-1 TRBV7-7 NA TGTGCTAGCAGCTTAGAGGACAGGGGCTCCTACAATGAGCAGTTCTTC CASSLEDRGSYNEQFF
TRBD1 TRBJ1-2 TRBV30 NA TGTGCCTGGAGTATGACAGGGCTGAAAGGGTATGGCTACACCTTC CAWSMTGLKGYGYTF
TRBD1 TRBJ2-2 TRBV12-5 NA TGTGCTAGTGGTCATACCGCCCCGAAGGGGGCGCCCCCCCACACCGGGGAGCTGTTTTTT CASGHTAPKGAPPHTGELFF
NA TRBJ2-7 TRBV5-1 NA TGCGCCAGCAGCTTCCCGGGAGTGAACGAGCAGTACTTC CASSFPGVNEQYF
NA TRBJ2-3 TRBV9 NA TGTGCCAGCAGCGTAGACGGGGCTACGCAGTATTTT CASSVDGATQYF
NA TRBJ1-2 TRBV5-4 NA TGTGCCAGCAGCTCGGGGGCCGAGAACTATGGCTACACCTTC CASSSGAENYGYTF
TRBD1 TRBJ1-2 TRBV6-6 NA TGTGCCAGCAGCTTTCATATACAGGGGCACTATGGCTACACCTTC CASSFHIQGHYGYTF
NA TRBJ2-3 TRBV5-4 NA TGTGCCAGCAGCCTACAACCAATGAGCACAGATACGCAGTATTTT CASSLQPMSTDTQYF
NA TRBJ1-3 TRBV6-4 few TGTGCCAGCAAAAACGGGACGCGGGGTGGAAACACCATATATTTT CASKNGTRGGNTIYF
NA TRBJ2-7 TRBV21-1 few TGTGCCAGCAGCAAAGTTGTATCGGGCAGTCACTACGAGCAGTACTTC CASSKVVSGSHYEQYF
NA TRBJ2-5 TRBV7-2 NA TGTGCCAGCAGCCCCCAGGGGGGGGGCGGAAAGACCCAGTACTTC CASSPQGGGGKTQYF
TRBD1 TRBJ1-4 TRBV19 NA TGTGCCAGTAGTAACTACAGGGGGCGCGACGAAAAACTGTTTTTT CASSNYRGRDEKLFF
TRBD2 TRBJ2-1 TRBV9 few TGTGCCAGCAGCAGGGGGACTAGCGGGAAATCTGAGCAGTTCTTC CASSRGTSGKSEQFF
NA TRBJ2-1 TRBV27 NA TGTGCCAGCAGTTTAGGGAGCTCCTACAATGAGCAGTTCTTC CASSLGSSYNEQFF
NA TRBJ2-1 TRBV4-1 NA TGCGCCAGCAGCCAAGCCTTCTTAATGGGTACCTACAATGAGCAGTTCTTC CASSQAFLMGTYNEQFF
TRBD2 TRBJ2-3 TRBV9 NA TGTGCCAGCAGCGCAGAGCCCACTAGCGGCAGGCGTGGTGGCACAGATACGCAGTATTTT CASSAEPTSGRRGGTDTQYF
TRBD1 TRBJ1-4 TRBV4-1 NA TGCGCCAGCAAAGACAGGGGGGCAACTAATGAAAAACTGTTTTTT CASKDRGATNEKLFF
NA TRBJ2-3 TRBV28 NA TGTGCCAGCAGGGCCATCGGGGGAACCACAGATACGCAGTATTTT CASRAIGGTTDTQYF
NA TRBJ2-1 TRBV27 NA TGTGCCAGCAGCTCCACTCCTTTGTCAGCCTACAATGAGCAGTTCTTC CASSSTPLSAYNEQFF
NA TRBJ2-3 TRBV6-1 NA TGTGCCAGCAAAGAACATAGGGGCGAAGATACGCAGTATTTT CASKEHRGEDTQYF
NA TRBJ1-2 TRBV6-1 NA TGTGCCAGCAGTGAATTCGGGGGTCCGTATGGCTACACCTTC CASSEFGGPYGYTF
NA TRBJ1-1 TRBV5-4 once TGTGCCAGCAGCTTGGCCACCTTGGGCACTGAAGCTTTCTTT CASSLATLGTEAFF
NA TRBJ2-7 TRBV6-5 NA TGTGCCAGCAGTTACGCAGTTTCTAGTGTAGGCCACGAGCAGTACTTC CASSYAVSSVGHEQYF
NA TRBJ1-4 TRBV30 NA TGTGCTTACGGACAGTCGCAAAAACTGTTTTTT CAYGQSQKLFF
NA TRBJ1-4 TRBV4-1 NA TGCGCCAGCAGCCTCCTAGCAGGCCCTAATGAAAAACTGTTTTTT CASSLLAGPNEKLFF
NA TRBJ1-4 TRBV7-9 once TGTGCCAGCAGCTTGTTGTCAACTAATGAAAAACTGTTTTTT CASSLLSTNEKLFF
NA TRBJ1-2 TRBV6-5 few TGTGCCAGCAGTTACCAGGCCGGGGCTAACTATGGCTACACCTTC CASSYQAGANYGYTF
NA TRBJ2-7 TRBV28 NA TGTGCCAGCAGTCAATTGAACTCTGGACTCCCAAACTACGAGCAGTACTTC CASSQLNSGLPNYEQYF
TRBD2 TRBJ2-5 TRBV28 NA TGTGCCAGCAGTTTAACACATAGCGGGAGTGTAGAGACCCAGTACTTC CASSLTHSGSVETQYF
NA TRBJ2-2 TRBV28 few TGTGCCAGCAGTTTGGTCTCGAACACCGGGGAGCTGTTTTTT CASSLVSNTGELFF
NA TRBJ2-7 TRBV7-2 NA TGTGCCAGCACCCAAGGGGCGAGCTCCTACGAGCAGTACTTC CASTQGASSYEQYF
TRBD2 TRBJ2-3 TRBV4-2 NA TGTGCCAGCAGCCAAGATCGACTAGCGGGAGAGTCAGATACGCAGTATTTT CASSQDRLAGESDTQYF
NA TRBJ2-3 TRBV7-6 NA TGTGCCAGCAGCCCGGACGGTACAGCCACAGATACGCAGTATTTT CASSPDGTATDTQYF
NA TRBJ1-2 TRBV19 NA TGTGCCAGTAGTATATCCTCAGGAAGAAGCGGCTATGGCTACACCTTC CASSISSGRSGYGYTF
NA TRBJ2-7 TRBV28 NA TGTGCCAGCAGTTTACTCGGGGTCTACGAGCAGTACTTC CASSLLGVYEQYF
NA TRBJ2-1 TRBV5-1 few TGCGCCAGCAGCTTAAATGGGGGTTTGGAGGATGAGCAGTTCTTC CASSLNGGLEDEQFF
TRBD2 TRBJ2-1 TRBV4-3 once TGCGCCAGCAGCCAAGGGGTTAGCGGGAGCGCCTACAATGAGCAGTTCTTC CASSQGVSGSAYNEQFF
NA TRBJ2-7 TRBV11-2 NA TGTGCCAGCAGCCCCCGCCCCGGACCCTACGAGCAGTACTTC CASSPRPGPYEQYF
NA TRBJ2-7 TRBV2 few TGTGCCAGCAGTGACCTGAGGGAGACCTTTACGAAGCAGTACTTC CASSDLRETFTKQYF
TRBD2 TRBJ2-2 TRBV7-2 NA TGTGCCAGCAGGGGGGGCCTAGCGGGAGTTCTAGGCACCGGGGAGCTGTTTTTT CASRGGLAGVLGTGELFF
NA TRBJ2-2 TRBV11-3 NA TGTGCCAGCAGCCCCACTTTAAACACCGGGGAGCTGTTTTTT CASSPTLNTGELFF
NA TRBJ1-2 TRBV2 once TGTGCCAGCACTGTGCAGGGGCCGAACTATGGCTACACCTTC CASTVQGPNYGYTF
NA TRBJ2-1 TRBV5-4 NA TGTGCCAGCAGCTTGGCCGAGTTCGAAGGCAATGAGCAGTTCTTC CASSLAEFEGNEQFF
NA TRBJ1-1 TRBV18 NA TGTGCCAGCTCACCACAAAAGGAGAACACTGAAGCTTTCTTT CASSPQKENTEAFF
TRBD1 TRBJ1-5 TRBV2 NA TGTGCCAGCAGCATATCTACAGGGGATAGCAATCAGCCCCAGCATTTT CASSISTGDSNQPQHF
NA TRBJ2-7 TRBV4-3 few TGCGCCAGCAGCCAAAGCTCGAGGAGCTCTAACGAGCAGTACTTC CASSQSSRSSNEQYF
NA TRBJ2-1 TRBV11-3 NA TGTGCCAGCAGCCCGACTGGGTTTGTGAATGAGCAGTTCTTC CASSPTGFVNEQFF
TRBD1 TRBJ1-1 TRBV7-9 NA TGTGCCAGCAGCTTAGGGACAGGGTTCAACACTGAAGCTTTCTTT CASSLGTGFNTEAFF
NA TRBJ1-1 TRBV28 NA TGTGCCAGCACTCCGGGGCTTCGAAAAGCTTTCTTT CASTPGLRKAFF